This T cell receptor beta chain was recovered during a study of cytomegalovirus exposure and HLA in healthy donors listed by TCRdb under 2017. At the level of the whole study: An earlier analysis of some 620 of the donors reported approximately 300 Gb of sequence data and approximately 120 million unique TCR beta sequences obtained from approximately 180 million T cells. An early release that covered 640 HLA-typed donors contained about 300 gigabases of sequencing data and 80 million or so unique TCR sequences. Of the roughly 430 genotyped donors, approximately 82% fell in the genetic ancestry cluster associated with self-reported Caucasian donors. The aim of the study was to test whether cataloging public T cell receptors could identify signatures of past pathogen exposure. The study profiled the T cell repertoires of under 850 subjects by immunosequencing and related them to cytomegalovirus serostatus. Besides the first cohort of around 670 subjects, a separate validation cohort made up of 90 to 150 different subjects was used. High-throughput TCR immunosequencing, statistical association of individual TCRs with disease status, and machine learning were combined to predict cytomegalovirus infection status. A later analysis re-examined previously published TCR beta repertoires from just over 650 donors and added high-resolution HLA genotyping to investigate patterns of TCR occurrence. In the later analysis, no new phenotypic data were used to find candidate immune exposures; instead, reliance was placed on TCR beta sequences and their occurrence across donors. In an earlier analysis of 500 to 650 of the donors, high-throughput TCR beta sequencing was used to judge whether each TCR beta V gene segment behaved as functional or pseudogenic. Alongside the repertoire data, information on donor age, sex, ethnicity and CMV serostatus was compiled. Genome-wide SNP genotypes for about 55% of the roughly 670 donors were used in a later genetic analysis, which treated that subset as a discovery cohort. Every discovery cohort repertoire had been produced on one sequencing platform. Both class I and class II loci were covered by HLA typing, at four-digit resolution. The number of donors typed differed by locus, with about 629-640 for A, B, C, DRB1 and DQB1, 522 for DQA1, about 610 for DPA1, and around 450 for DPB1. Roughly five DR-DQ haplotypes were handled as single units for association and clustering because linkage in the cohort was strong. Among 300 to 450 genotyped donors of the cohort, an average of approximately 240,000 unique TCR beta nucleotide sequences were sequenced per donor, 15% to 20% of them non-productive.

Remarks on this clone: Its antigen remains unidentified. There are no base qualities to consult, and no much larger clone falls within one base.

Trimming takes 7 bases from V and 2 bases from J, and the germline ends sit 18 bases apart. Reading from cysteine to phenylalanine, the CDR3 counts 15 amino acids. The entry retains the CDR3 DNA only, 45 bases that are in frame from base 1. CDR1 and CDR2, looked up from the germline V gene, are ENHRY and SYGVKD. The cohort consisted of hundreds of healthy bone marrow donors. All cohort members were sampled while nominally healthy, although unrecorded immune exposures were likely present. The donor tested CMV seronegative, placing the donor among the roughly 400 seronegative members of the cohort. A peripheral blood sample was collected from each donor, and TCR beta sequencing was performed on peripheral blood mononuclear cells. Genomic DNA extraction from the blood cell samples was performed with the Qiagen DNeasy Blood Extraction Kit. What the work shows at the level of the full study, not this receptor alone: While some public TCRs were present in many individuals, most TCR sequences turned up only very rarely across donors. A few of the identified cytomegalovirus-associated TCR beta chains were confirmed in vitro to be specific for cytomegalovirus antigens. A later analysis found that HLA-associated TCR beta chains were more clonally expanded and had lower generation probabilities than equally common non-associated chains. Broadly in line with IMGT annotations, most TCR beta V segments showed up in productive rearrangements about 90% or about 30% of the time in an earlier analysis of roughly 590 of the donors. A later analysis associated about 18,000 TCR beta sequences with specific HLA alleles at a false discovery rate of 0.05. Compared with the approximately 700-donor mean, donors in an Asian-associated ancestry cluster had fewer N-insertions in productive TCRs, according to a later genetic analysis. According to a later analysis, most CMV-associated TCR beta chains appeared to be HLA-restricted, and the HLA associations seemed to be driven largely by CMV exposure. The authors suggested that the approach could potentially be generalized to other disease states and immunological phenotypes. An association between a missense DCLRE1C variant and V-gene and J-gene trimming of TCR beta chains was found in a later genetic analysis and replicated in an independent cohort. In a later analysis, several top co-occurrence clusters were reported to appear linked to parvovirus B19, influenza, CMV and Epstein-Barr virus. The only immune exposure information available for the cohort was CMV serostatus. Strong co-occurrence of HLA alleles, especially DR and DQ, made assigning TCR associations to individual alleles difficult. According to a later analysis, TCR association rates differed among HLA loci, with DRB1 alleles showing the most associated TCRs and HLA-C alleles showing the fewest. Because HLA typing was unavailable for some donors at each locus, only the typed subset was used in association tests. Because counts were too low, more than 15 rarely observed V segments, including chromosome 9 orphons, were excluded from the earlier analysis of 587 of the donors. A further reported finding was that TCR beta sequences accurately predicted the HLA-A and HLA-B alleles for most subjects in the first cohort. This cohort had only TCR beta chains sequenced, and the lack of alpha or paired-chain data limited which features could be detected. The classifier was reported to diagnose cytomegalovirus status with high specificity and sensitivity in both the original cohort and the validation cohort. Presence/absence analyses assumed roughly uniform sequencing depth across donors, an assumption that may not hold. Linkage disequilibrium might explain the correlated functional status among segregating V segments, but an unknown experimental factor could not be ruled out. The study listed over 150 TCR beta chains as associated with cytomegalovirus. The 87-base-pair reads could not distinguish some IMGT-functional V segments, including TRBV6-2 and TRBV6-3, so those segments were excluded. A cluster of highly shared sequence variants was judged likely to be a technical artifact of the sequencing pipeline.

The receptor library was made with the immunoSEQ multiplex PCR assay. The multiplex PCR relied on a mix of 60 forward primers for TCR Vbeta segments and 13 reverse primers for TCR Jbeta segments. Amplification of the CDR3 region of rearranged TCR beta genes was performed with a multiplex PCR assay on genomic DNA. On the Illumina HiSeq System, the amplified TCR beta libraries were sequenced as 87-base-pair reads. Per the source publication's procedure: Across the 670 or so repertoires, a later analysis counted roughly 77 million unique TCR beta chains, some 11 million of which were shared by at least two donors. Raw reads were error-corrected and collapsed into unique sequences with a nearest-neighbor algorithm that merged closely related sequences to remove PCR and sequencing errors. To assign V, D and J gene segments, CDR3 sequences were aligned to IMGT reference sequences. For a sequence to be retained, a match of at least six nucleotides was required to both a V gene segment and a J gene segment. A rearrangement was called productive if the CDR3 had no stop codons and remained in frame with V and J, and every other rearrangement was called non-productive. Following IMGT convention, CDR3 was defined as the stretch from the second conserved V-encoded cysteine up to the conserved J-encoded phenylalanine. The earlier analysis of about 560 of the donors excluded any sequence lacking an unambiguous match to a single V gene segment. An earlier analysis of a few hundred of the donors called V segments functional above 56.7% productive rearrangements and segregating when the between-donor standard deviation exceeded 5%. A statistical classification framework was built to diagnose cytomegalovirus status from the catalog of TCR beta chain sequences. V and J gene assignment, in a later analysis, came from comparing TCR nucleotide sequences with IMGT/GENE-DB human TR gene sequences. The TCRdist pipeline was used in a later analysis to assign CDR3 sequences and most-parsimonious VDJ recombination scenarios. In a later analysis, every TCR beta chain was defined by the combination of its CDR3 amino acid sequence and its V-gene family, and reads without a unique V-gene family were dropped. In a later analysis, 450 to 600 highly shared, low-generation-probability nucleotide sequences were removed to address suspected cross-contamination and a sequencing artifact. A later analysis calculated a clonal expansion index for each public chain from normalized within-repertoire ranks of inferred template counts. A later analysis computed generation probabilities with a VDJ recombination model fitted to out-of-frame rearrangements, and checked the results against IGoR. In a later analysis, TCR-TCR, TCR-HLA and TCR-CMV co-occurrence was scored with hypergeometric tests, and a repertoire-size bias correction was applied to TCR pairs. In a later analysis, false discovery rates were estimated by permuting HLA or CMV assignments 20 times. A later analysis grouped co-occurring TCRs with DBSCAN, adding TCRdist sequence similarity when clustering within HLA-allele-positive subsets. Repertoires with fewer than 30,000 or more than 120,000 public chains were left out of co-occurrence clustering, as were a handful of repertoires with anomalous nucleotide sharing. In TCRdb, the immuneACCESS table is reduced to in-frame sequences with V and J assigned. These tables do not hold every clone; where another copy was compared, an unresolved V gene accounts for under half, and the others remain unexplained. Clone size and the V and J calls come from that table; the DNA yielded D and trimming. This sample gives roughly 100,000 clones in total; 65% to 85% of them show up just once. The ten largest make up roughly 3.8% of the sample.

The sequence is built from TRBV10-3 and TRBJ2-7, with an unclear D gene assignment. Sequenced: PBMCs. The TCR comes from a man aged 45-60 years in good health and CMV-seronegative. The encoded CDR3 is CAIMPSDGGPYEQYF. The DNA is as follows: TGTGCCATCATGCCGTCTGACGGCGGTCCCTACGAGCAGTACTTC.